A selection of T cell receptor beta chains follows, all from one sample in a study of blood T cell repertoires in COVID-19. The table came from immunoSEQ multiplex PCR; TCRdb's copy has only in-frame clones and leaves some out. The sample holds about 200,000 clones, roughly 80% seen once. Sequencing used peripheral blood. These receptors were collected from a woman aged 70-85 years with acute or convalescent COVID-19. CDR3s leave out the opening cysteine and the closing phenylalanine or tryptophan.

v_call,cdr3_aa
TRBV10-2,ASSESANDGYT
TRBV19,ASSRSRGSNTGELF
TRBV5-1,ASSLDGQSNTEAF
TRBV10-3,AISFLAGGPVNEQF
TRBV5-1,ASSPRSTAGDGYT
TRBV3-1/TRBV3-2,ASSQEWAGEGYGYT
TRBV4-2,ASSQVLAGNNEQF
TRBV28,AIQTGNTDTQY
TRBV3-1/TRBV3-2,ASSQPPGLAGVEQY
TRBV5-1,ASSSSSATYNEQF
TRBV7-9,ASSLNPPTGNYGYT
TRBV6-6,ASSYSAGGTQY
TRBV7-2,ASSPRLAGRGETQY
TRBV24-1,ATSDLDRAQGAF
TRBV28,ASGGQGAYSNQPQH
TRBV6-5,ASSSGGQGFSPLH
TRBV7-2,ASSFRSGAYEQY
TRBV6-5,ASSPGDQPQH
TRBV20-1,SAPGQGGQF
TRBV27,ASSFLAGVGEQY
TRBV24-1,ATSAEFGERDTQY
TRBV28,ASSLWRAGGLSSSGNTIY
TRBV4-2,ASSQGAENSPLH
TRBV13,ASSSGGTATNEKLF
TRBV6-4,ASSASGRASNEQF
TRBV24-1,ATSDLLPGGYNEQF
TRBV29-1,SVEKGGAGVGTQY
TRBV5-1,ASSLARTSGTQSTDTQY
TRBV7-9,ASSPPGNNEQF
TRBV28,ASSPTGELYNEQF
TRBV28,ASSPRQGADIQY
TRBV28,ASSPRISSTDTQY
TRBV5-1,ASSSGTGNTEAF
TRBV5-1,ASSGSGTGEETQY
TRBV6-5,ASSYNGKNTEAF
TRBV6-5,ASSIPSSYNSPLH
TRBV5-1,ASSLGGSAGGGSTDTQY